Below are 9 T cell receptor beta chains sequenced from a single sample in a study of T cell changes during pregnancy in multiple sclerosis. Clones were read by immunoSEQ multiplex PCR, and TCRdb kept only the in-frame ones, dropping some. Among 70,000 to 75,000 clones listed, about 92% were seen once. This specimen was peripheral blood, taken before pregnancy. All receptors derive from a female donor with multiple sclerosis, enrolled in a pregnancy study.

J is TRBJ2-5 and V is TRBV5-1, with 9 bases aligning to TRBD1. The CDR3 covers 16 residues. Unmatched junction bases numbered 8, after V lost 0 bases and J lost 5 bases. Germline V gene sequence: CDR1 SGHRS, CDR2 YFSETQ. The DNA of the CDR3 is TGCGCCAGCAGCTTGGCCTTACAGGGGGCAGGGGAGACCCAGTACTTC. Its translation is CASSLALQGAGETQYF.

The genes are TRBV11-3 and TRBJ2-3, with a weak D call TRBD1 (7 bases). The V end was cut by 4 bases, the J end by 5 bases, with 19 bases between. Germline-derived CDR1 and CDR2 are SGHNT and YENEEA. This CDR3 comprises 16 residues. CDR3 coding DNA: TGTGCCAGCAGCTGGGGATTGGAGGGGGCGAGAGATACGCAGTATTTT. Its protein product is CASSWGLEGARDTQYF.

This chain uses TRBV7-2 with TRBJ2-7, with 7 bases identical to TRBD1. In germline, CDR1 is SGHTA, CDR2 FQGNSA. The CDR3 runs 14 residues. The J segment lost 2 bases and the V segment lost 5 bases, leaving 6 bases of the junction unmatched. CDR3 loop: CASSLTGATYEQYF. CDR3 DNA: TGTGCCAGCAGCCTAACAGGGGCCACCTACGAGCAGTACTTC.

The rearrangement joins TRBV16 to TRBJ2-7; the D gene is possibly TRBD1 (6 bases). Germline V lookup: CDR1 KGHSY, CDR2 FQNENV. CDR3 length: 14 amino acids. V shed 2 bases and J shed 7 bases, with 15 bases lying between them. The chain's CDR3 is CASSQTYRDPEQYF. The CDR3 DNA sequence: TGTGCCAGCAGCCAAACCTACAGGGACCCGGAGCAGTACTTC.

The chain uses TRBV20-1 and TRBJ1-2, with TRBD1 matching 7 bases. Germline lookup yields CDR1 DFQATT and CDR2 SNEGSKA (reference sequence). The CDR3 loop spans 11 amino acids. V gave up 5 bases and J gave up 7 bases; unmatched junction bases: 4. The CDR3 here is CSAGGTVGYTF. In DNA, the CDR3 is TGCAGTGCTGGGGGGACAGTTGGCTACACCTTC.

In DNA form, the CDR3 reads TGTGCCAGCAGTTCTCTCACGTTACAGGGGCAAGAGACCCAGTACTTC. Protein: CASSSLTLQGQETQYF. The chain links TRBV6-5 to TRBJ2-5; 7 bases fit TRBD1. V lost 4 bases and J lost 2; bases outside the gene matches: 10. In germline, CDR1 is MNHEY, CDR2 SVGAGI. The CDR3 sequence is 16 residues long.

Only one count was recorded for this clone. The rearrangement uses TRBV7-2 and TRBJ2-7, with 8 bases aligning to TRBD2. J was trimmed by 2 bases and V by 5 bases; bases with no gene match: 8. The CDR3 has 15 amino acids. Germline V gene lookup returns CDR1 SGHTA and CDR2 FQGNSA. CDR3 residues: CASSRSGLGTYEQYF. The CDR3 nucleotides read TGTGCCAGCAGCCGCTCGGGACTAGGAACCTACGAGCAGTACTTC.

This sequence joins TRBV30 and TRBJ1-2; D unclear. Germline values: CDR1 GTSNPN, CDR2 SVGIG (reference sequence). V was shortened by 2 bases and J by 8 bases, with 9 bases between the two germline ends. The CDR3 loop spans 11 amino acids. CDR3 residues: CAWSSPRGYTF. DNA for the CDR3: TGTGCCTGGAGTTCCCCGAGGGGCTACACCTTC.

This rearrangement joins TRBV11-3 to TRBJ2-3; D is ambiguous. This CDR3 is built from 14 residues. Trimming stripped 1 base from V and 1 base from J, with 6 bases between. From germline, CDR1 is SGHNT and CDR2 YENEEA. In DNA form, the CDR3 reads TGTGCCAGCAGCTTAGGACGGGGCACAGATACGCAGTATTTT. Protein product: CASSLGRGTDTQYF.